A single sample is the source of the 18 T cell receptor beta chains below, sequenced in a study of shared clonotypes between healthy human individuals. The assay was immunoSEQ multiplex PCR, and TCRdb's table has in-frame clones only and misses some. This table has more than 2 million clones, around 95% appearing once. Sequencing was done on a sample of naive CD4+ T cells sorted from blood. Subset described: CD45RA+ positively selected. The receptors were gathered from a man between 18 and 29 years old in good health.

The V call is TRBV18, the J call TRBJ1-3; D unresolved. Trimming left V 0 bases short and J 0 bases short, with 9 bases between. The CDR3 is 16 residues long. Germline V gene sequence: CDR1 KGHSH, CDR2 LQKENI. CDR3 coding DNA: TGTGCCAGCTCACCACCCCCAAATCTCTCTGGAAACACCATATATTTT. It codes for CASSPPPNLSGNTIYF. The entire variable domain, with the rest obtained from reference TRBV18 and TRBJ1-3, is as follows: NAGVMQNPRHLVRRRGQEARLRCSPMKGHSHVYWYRQLPEEGLKFMVYLQKENIIDESGMPKERFSAEFPKEGPSILRIQQVVRGDSAAYFCASSPPPNLSGNTIYFGEGSWLTVV.

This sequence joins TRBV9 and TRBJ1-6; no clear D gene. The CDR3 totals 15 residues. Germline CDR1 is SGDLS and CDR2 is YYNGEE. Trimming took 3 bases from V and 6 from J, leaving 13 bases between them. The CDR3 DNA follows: TGTGCCAGCAGCGGGCCGGGTGGAGGTAATTCACCCCTCCACTTT. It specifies CASSGPGGGNSPLHF. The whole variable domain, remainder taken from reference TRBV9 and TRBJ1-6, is DSGVTQTPKHLITATGQRVTLRCSPRSGDLSVYWYQQSLDQGLQFLIQYYNGEERAKGNILERFSAQQFPDLHSELNLSSLELGDSALYFCASSGPGGGNSPLHFGNGTRLTVT.

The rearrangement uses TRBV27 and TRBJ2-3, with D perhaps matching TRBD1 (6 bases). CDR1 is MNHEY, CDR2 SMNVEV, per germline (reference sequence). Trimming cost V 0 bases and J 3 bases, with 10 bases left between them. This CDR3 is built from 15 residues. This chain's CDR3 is CASSLSWGPTDTQYF. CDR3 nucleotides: TGTGCCAGCAGTTTATCTTGGGGGCCGACAGATACGCAGTATTTT.

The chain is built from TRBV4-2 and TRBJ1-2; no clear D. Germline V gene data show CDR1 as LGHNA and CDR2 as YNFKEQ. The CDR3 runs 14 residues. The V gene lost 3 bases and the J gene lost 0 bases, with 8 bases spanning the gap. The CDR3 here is CASSHTDSNYGYTF. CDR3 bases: TGTGCCAGCAGCCACACAGACTCTAACTATGGCTACACCTTC.

CDR3 in DNA: TGTGCCTCTGGGGTAGGGACAGGGAAAAATTCACCCCTCCACTTT. Protein product: CASGVGTGKNSPLHF. This sequence joins TRBV6-5 and TRBJ1-6; the match to TRBD1 covers 9 bases. Germline V gene sequence: CDR1 MNHEY, CDR2 SVGAGI. The CDR3 runs 15 residues. V shed 11 bases, J shed 7 bases, and the junction held 12 bases outside the gene matches.

As DNA, the CDR3 is TGTGCCAGCAGTGATCCCCCCTCCTACGAGCAGTACTTC. It codes for CASSDPPSYEQYF. The rearrangement joins TRBV6-1 to TRBJ2-7, with D uncertain. The CDR3 has 13 amino acids. Germline V gives CDR1 MNHNS, CDR2 SASEGT. V lost 3 bases to trimming and J lost 0 bases, with 6 bases between them.

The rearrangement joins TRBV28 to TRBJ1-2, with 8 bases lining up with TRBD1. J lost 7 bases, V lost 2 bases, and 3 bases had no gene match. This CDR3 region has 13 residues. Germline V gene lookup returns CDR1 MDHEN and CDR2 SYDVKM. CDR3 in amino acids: CASSLQGALGYTF. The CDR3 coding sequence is TGTGCCAGCAGTTTACAGGGGGCTCTTGGCTACACCTTC.

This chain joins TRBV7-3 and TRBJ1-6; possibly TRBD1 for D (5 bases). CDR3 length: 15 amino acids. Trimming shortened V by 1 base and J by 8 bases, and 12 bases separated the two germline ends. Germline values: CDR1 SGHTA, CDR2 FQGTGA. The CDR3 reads CASSLMGEADSPLHF. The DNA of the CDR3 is TGTGCCAGCAGCTTAATGGGGGAGGCCGATTCACCCCTCCACTTT.

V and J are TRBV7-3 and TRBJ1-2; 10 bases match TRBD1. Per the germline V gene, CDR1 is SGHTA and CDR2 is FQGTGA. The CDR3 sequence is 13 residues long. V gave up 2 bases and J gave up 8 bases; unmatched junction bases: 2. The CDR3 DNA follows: TGTGCCAGCAGCTTAGGACAGGGGGAAGGCTACACCTTC. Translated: CASSLGQGEGYTF.

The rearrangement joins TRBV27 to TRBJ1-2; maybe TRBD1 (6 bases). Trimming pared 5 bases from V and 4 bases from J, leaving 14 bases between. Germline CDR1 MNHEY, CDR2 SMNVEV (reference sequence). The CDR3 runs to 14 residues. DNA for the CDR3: TGTGCCAGCAGTGTAATACAGGGTTTCTATGGCTACACCTTC. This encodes CASSVIQGFYGYTF.

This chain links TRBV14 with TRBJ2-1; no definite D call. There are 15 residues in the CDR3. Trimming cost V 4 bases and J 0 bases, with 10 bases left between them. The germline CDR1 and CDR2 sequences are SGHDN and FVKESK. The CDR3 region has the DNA TGTGCCAGCAGCCCCGGGCGGTACTCCTACAATGAGCAGTTCTTC. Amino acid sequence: CASSPGRYSYNEQFF.

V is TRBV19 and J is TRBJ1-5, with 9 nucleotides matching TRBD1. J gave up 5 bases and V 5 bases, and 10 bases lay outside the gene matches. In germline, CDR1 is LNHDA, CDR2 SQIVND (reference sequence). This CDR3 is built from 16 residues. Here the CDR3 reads CASSALGQGGYQPQHF. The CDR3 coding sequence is TGTGCCAGTAGTGCGTTGGGACAGGGAGGTTATCAGCCCCAGCATTTT.

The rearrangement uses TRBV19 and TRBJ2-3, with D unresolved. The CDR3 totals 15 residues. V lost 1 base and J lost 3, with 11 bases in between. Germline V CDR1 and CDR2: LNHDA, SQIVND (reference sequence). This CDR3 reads CASSIAESRTDTQYF. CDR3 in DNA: TGTGCCAGTAGTATAGCTGAGAGCAGGACAGATACGCAGTATTTT.

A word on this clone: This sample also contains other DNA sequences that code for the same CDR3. The CDR3 sequence: CASSYSGEKLFF. In nucleotides, the CDR3 is TGTGCCAGCAGTTACTCTGGGGAAAAACTGTTTTTT. The chain employs TRBV6-5 and TRBJ1-4, with no clear D. CDR3 length equals 12 residues. V lost 0 bases and J lost 8, with 4 bases in between. Germline CDR1 is MNHEY and CDR2 is SVGAGI.

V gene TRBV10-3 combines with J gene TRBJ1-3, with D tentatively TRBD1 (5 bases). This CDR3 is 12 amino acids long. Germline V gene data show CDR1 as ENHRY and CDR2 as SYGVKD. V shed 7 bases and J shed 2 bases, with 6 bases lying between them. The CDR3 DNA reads TGTGCCATCACCAGGGCTGGAAACACCATATATTTT. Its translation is CAITRAGNTIYF.

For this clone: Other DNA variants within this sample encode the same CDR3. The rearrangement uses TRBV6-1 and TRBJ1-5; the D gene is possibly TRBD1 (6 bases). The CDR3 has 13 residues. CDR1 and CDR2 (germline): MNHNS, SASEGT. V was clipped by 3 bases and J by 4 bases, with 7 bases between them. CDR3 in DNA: TGTGCCAGCAGTGAGAGGGGGAATCAGCCCCAGCATTTT. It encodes CASSERGNQPQHF.

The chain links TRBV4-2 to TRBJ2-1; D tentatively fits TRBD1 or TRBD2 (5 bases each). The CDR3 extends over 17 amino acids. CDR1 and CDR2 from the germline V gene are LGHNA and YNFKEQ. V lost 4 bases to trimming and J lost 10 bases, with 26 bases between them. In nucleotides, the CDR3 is TGTGCCAGCAGCCCACCCACGTCCGGGACCAGAACGTGGGAGCAGTTCTTC. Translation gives CASSPPTSGTRTWEQFF.

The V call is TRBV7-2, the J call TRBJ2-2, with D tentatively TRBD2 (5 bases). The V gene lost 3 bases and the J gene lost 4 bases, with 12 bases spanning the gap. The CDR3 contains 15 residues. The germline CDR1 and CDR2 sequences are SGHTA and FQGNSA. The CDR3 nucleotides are TGTGCCAGCAGCTTGCTAGCCCTTTCCACCGGGGAGCTGTTTTTT. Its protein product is CASSLLALSTGELFF.